This T cell receptor (beta chain) derives from a study of shared clonotypes between healthy human individuals. Study summary: Three CD4 naive, three CD4 memory, two CD8 naive and one CD8 memory plate were used per donor. Study-level points and caveats: Inspection by rarefaction showed sorted-subset sequencing to be incomplete despite large depth. Among non-shared clonotypes, generation probabilities were lower than among those shared by all four donors. When naive CD4 clonotypes were compared across a few donors, approximately 5% were shared.

Regarding this clone: Antigen unknown. A junction boundary mismatches the germline segment, possibly from a read error.

Germline V lookup: CDR1 WNHNN, CDR2 SYGVQD (reference sequence). The CDR3 runs to 18 residues. Profiled with immunoSEQ multiplex PCR; TCRdb holds only in-frame clones, not every one. The table records 850,000 to 1,200,000 clones, roughly 70% of them present only once. The sequence was obtained from a man between 18 and 35 years old in good health. V usage is TRBV10-1 and J usage is TRBJ2-2, with 7 nucleotides matching TRBD2. The sequenced material came from memory CD4+ T cells sorted from blood. Subset denoted: CD45RA-negative fraction. In DNA, the CDR3 is TGCGCCAGCAGTCCATATGGAGCGGGAATACTACCAACCGAGGAGCTGTTTTTT. Encoded protein: CASSPYGAGILPTEELFF.